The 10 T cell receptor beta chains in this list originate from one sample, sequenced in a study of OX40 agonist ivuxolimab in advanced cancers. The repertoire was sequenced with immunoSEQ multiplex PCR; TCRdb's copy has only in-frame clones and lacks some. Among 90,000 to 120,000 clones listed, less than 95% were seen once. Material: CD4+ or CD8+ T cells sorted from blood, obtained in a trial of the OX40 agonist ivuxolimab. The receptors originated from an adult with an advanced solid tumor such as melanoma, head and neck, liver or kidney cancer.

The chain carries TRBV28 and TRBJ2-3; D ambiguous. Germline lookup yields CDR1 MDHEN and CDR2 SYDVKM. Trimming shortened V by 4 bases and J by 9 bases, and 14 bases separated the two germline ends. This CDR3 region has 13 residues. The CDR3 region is CASSSPSMETQYF. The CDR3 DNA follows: TGTGCCAGCAGTTCCCCCTCGATGGAAACGCAGTATTTT.

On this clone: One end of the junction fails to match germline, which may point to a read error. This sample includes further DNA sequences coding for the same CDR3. CDR3 protein: CASSEATGNYGYTF. The CDR3 DNA is TGTGCCAGTAGTGAAGCGACAGGGAACTATGGCTACACCTTC. The chain joins TRBV6-1 to TRBJ1-2; 7 bases map to TRBD1. CDR3 length: 14 amino acids. Germline loops: CDR1 MNHNS, CDR2 SASEGT.

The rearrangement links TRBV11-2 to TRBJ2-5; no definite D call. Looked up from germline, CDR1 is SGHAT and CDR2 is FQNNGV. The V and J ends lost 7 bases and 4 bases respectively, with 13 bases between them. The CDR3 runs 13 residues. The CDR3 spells CASTILGRETQYF. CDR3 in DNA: TGTGCCAGCACAATCTTGGGTAGAGAGACCCAGTACTTC.

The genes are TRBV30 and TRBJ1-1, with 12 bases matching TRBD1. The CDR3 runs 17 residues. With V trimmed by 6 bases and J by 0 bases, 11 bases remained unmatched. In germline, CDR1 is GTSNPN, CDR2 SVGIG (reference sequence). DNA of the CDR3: TGTGCCTGTAAACCCGGGACAGGGGGCCGGATGAACACTGAAGCTTTCTTT. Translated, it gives CACKPGTGGRMNTEAFF.

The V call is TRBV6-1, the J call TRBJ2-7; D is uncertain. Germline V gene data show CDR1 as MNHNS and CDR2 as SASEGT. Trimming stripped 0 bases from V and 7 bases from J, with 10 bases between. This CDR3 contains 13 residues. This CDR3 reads CASSEAGLGEQYF. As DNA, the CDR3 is TGTGCCAGCAGTGAAGCCGGGTTGGGTGAGCAGTACTTC.

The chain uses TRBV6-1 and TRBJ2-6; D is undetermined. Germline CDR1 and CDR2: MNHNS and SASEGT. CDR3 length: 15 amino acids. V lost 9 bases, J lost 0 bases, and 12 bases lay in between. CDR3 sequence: CASGPMSSGANVLTF. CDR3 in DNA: TGTGCCAGTGGGCCGATGTCCTCTGGGGCCAACGTCCTGACTTTC.

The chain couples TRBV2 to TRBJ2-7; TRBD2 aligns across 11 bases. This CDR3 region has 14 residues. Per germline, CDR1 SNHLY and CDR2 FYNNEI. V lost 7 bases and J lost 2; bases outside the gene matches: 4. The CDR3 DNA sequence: TGTGCCAGCACACTAGCGGGAGAAACCTACGAGCAGTACTTC. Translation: CASTLAGETYEQYF.

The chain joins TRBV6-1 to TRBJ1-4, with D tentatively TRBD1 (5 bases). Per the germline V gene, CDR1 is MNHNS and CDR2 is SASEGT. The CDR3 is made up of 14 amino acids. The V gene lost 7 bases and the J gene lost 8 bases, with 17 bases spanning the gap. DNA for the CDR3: TGTGCCAGCAATTGGGGGGGGAATAGCGAAAAACTGTTTTTT. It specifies CASNWGGNSEKLFF.

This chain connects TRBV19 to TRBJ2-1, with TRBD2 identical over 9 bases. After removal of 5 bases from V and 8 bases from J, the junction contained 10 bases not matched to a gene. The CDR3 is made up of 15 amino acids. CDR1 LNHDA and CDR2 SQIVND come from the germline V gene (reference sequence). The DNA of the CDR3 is TGTGCCAGTAGTGGCGGGACTAGCCTAAGTTATGAGCAGTTCTTC. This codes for CASSGGTSLSYEQFF.

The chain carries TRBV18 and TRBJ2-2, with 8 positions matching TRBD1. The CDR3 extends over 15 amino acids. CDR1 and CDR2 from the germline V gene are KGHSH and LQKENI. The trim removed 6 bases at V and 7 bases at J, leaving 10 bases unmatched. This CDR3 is CASSPGTGDHGELFF. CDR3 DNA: TGTGCCAGCTCGCCTGGGACAGGAGATCACGGGGAGCTGTTTTTT.